This paragraph covers one TCR beta chain sequence. The sample is drawn from a study of blood T cell repertoires in COVID-19. The method was immunoSEQ multiplex PCR; TCRdb's version includes in-frame clones alone and lacks a portion of them. The sample has 150,000 to 190,000 clones, about 86% seen once. The germline CDR1 and CDR2 sequences are SEHNR and FQNEAQ (reference sequence). The CDR3 extends over 17 amino acids. With V trimmed by 0 bases and J by 8 bases, 14 bases remained unmatched. Membership in each cohort depended on participant-reported clinical history. Material: PBMCs or T cells enriched from blood (not recorded which). This chain joins TRBV7-9 and TRBJ1-2; 8 bases map to TRBD1. The sequence came from a man between 50 and 59 years old who had recovered from COVID-19. The DNA of the CDR3 is TGTGCCAGCAGCTTAGCCCAGACTGGACAGGGAGTAGGGGGCTACACCTTC. Encoded protein: CASSLAQTGQGVGGYTF.